This T cell receptor beta chain is from a study of blood T cell repertoires in COVID-19. Profiling relied on immunoSEQ multiplex PCR, and the TCRdb table lists in-frame clones only, not all of them. The data show approximately 130,000 clones, with around three quarters seen just once and about a tenth held by the top ten. Germline CDR1 reads LNHDA; CDR2 reads SQIVND (reference sequence). After removal of 7 bases from V and 6 bases from J, the junction contained 9 bases not matched to a gene. The CDR3 extends over 15 amino acids. The material sequenced was peripheral blood. The TCR comes from a human donor in a cohort sampled during active COVID-19. The V call is TRBV19, the J call TRBJ1-6; TRBD1 agrees at 7 bases. In nucleotides, the CDR3 is TGTGCCAGTACCTCAGAAAGGGACAGTAATTCACCCCTCCACTTT. Its protein is CASTSERDSNSPLHF.